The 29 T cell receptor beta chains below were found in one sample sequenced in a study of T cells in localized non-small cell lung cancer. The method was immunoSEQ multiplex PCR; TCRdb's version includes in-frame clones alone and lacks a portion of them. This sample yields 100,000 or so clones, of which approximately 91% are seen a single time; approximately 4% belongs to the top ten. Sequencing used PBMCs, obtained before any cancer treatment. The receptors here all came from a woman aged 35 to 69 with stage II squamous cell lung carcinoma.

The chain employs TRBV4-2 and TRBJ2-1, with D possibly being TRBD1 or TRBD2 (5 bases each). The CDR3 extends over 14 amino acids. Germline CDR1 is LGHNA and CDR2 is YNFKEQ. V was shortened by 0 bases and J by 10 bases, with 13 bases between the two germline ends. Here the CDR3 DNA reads TGTGCCAGCAGCCAAGATCCTCTATGGGGGGAGCAGTTCTTC. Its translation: CASSQDPLWGEQFF.

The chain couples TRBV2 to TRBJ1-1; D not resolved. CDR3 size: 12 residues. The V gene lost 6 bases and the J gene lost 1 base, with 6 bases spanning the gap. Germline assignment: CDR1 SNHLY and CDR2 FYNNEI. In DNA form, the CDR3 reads TGTGCCAGCAGCCCGGGGAACACTGAAGCTTTCTTT. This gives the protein CASSPGNTEAFF. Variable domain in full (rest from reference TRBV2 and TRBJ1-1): EPEVTQTPSHQVTQMGQEVILRCVPISNHLYFYWYRQILGQKVEFLVSFYNNEISEKSEIFDDQFSVERPDGSNFTLKIRSTKLEDSAMYFCASSPGNTEAFFGQGTRLTVV.

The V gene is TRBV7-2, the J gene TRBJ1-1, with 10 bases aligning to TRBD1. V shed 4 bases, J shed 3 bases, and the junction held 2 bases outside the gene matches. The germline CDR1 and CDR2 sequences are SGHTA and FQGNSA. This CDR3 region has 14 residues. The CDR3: CASSSGQGHTEAFF. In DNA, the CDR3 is TGTGCCAGCAGCTCGGGACAGGGGCACACTGAAGCTTTCTTT.

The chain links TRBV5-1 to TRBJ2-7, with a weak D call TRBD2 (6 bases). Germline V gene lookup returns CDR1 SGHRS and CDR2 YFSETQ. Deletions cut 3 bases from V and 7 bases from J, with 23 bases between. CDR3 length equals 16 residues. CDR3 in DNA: TGCGCCAGCAGCTACCCCCCGGGAGTAGCTCGAGGGGAGCAGTACTTC. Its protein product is CASSYPPGVARGEQYF.

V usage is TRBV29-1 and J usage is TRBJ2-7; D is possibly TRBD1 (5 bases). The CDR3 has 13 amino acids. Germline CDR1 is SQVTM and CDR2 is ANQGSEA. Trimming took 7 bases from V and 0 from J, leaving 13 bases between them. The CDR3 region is CSAQPGNSYEQYF. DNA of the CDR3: TGCAGCGCGCAACCAGGGAACTCCTACGAGCAGTACTTC.

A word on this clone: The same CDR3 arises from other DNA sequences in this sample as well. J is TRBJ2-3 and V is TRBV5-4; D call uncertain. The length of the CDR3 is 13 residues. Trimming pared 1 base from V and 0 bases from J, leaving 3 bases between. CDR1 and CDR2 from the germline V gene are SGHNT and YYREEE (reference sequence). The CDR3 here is CASSLRSTDTQYF. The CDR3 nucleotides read TGTGCCAGCAGCTTGAGGAGCACAGATACGCAGTATTTT.

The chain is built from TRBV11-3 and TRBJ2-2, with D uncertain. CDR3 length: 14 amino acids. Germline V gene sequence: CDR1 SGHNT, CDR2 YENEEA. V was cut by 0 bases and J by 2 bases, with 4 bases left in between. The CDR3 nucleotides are TGTGCCAGCAGCTTAGAGTCCAACACCGGGGAGCTGTTTTTT. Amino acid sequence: CASSLESNTGELFF.

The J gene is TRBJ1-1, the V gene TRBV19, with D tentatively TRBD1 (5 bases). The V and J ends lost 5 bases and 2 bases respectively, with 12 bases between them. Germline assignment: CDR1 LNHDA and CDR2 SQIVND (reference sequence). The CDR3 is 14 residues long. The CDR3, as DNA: TGTGCCAGTAGTGACCAGGGTGTAAACACTGAAGCTTTCTTT. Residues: CASSDQGVNTEAFF.

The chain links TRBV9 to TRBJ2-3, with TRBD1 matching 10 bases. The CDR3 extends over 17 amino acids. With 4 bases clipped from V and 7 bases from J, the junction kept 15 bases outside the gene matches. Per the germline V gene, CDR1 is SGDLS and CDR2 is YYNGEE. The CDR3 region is CASSPDFRDRGWNTQYF. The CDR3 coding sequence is TGTGCCAGCAGCCCGGATTTCCGGGACAGGGGTTGGAATACGCAGTATTTT.

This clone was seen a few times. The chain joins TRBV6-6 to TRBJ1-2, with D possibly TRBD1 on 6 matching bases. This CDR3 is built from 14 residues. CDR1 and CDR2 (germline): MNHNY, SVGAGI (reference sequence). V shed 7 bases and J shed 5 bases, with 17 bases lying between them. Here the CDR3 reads CASTHGGARYGYTF. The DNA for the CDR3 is TGTGCCAGCACCCACGGGGGGGCTAGGTATGGCTACACCTTC.

The CDR3 DNA sequence: TGTGCCAGCAGCCTCCAGGGTTTGGCTGAAGCTTTCTTT. It specifies CASSLQGLAEAFF. This chain joins TRBV7-9 and TRBJ1-1; possible D gene TRBD1, 5 bases. The CDR3 extends over 13 amino acids. Germline loops: CDR1 SEHNR, CDR2 FQNEAQ (reference sequence). V was pared by 5 bases and J by 6 bases, with 13 bases between.

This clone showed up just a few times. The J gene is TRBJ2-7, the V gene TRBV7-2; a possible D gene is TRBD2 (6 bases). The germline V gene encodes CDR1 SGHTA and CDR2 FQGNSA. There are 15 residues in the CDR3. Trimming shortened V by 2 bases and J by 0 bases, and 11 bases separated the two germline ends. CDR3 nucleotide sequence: TGTGCCAGCAGCTTAAAGACGGGGGACTCCTACGAGCAGTACTTC. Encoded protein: CASSLKTGDSYEQYF.

The CDR3 nucleotides are TGCGCCAGCAGCTTGGTTCGGGACGCCGGGTCACCCCTCCACTTT. It yields the protein CASSLVRDAGSPLHF. The chain has TRBV5-1 and TRBJ1-6, with a weak D call TRBD1 (5 bases). Germline CDR1 reads SGHRS; CDR2 reads YFSETQ. V was clipped by 0 bases and J by 10 bases, with 14 bases between them. CDR3 length: 15 residues.

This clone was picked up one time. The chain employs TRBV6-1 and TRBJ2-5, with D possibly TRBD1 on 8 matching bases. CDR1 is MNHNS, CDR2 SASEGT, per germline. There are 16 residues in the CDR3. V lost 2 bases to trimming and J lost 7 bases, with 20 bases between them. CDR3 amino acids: CASSEMGAGGGGTQYF. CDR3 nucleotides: TGTGCCAGCAGTGAAATGGGAGCAGGGGGCGGGGGGACCCAGTACTTC.

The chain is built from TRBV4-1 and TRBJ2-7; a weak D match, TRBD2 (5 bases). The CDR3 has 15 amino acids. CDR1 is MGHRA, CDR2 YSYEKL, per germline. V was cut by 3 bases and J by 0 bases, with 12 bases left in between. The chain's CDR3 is CASSHYRGSSYEQYF. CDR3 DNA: TGCGCCAGCAGCCATTACAGAGGGAGCTCCTACGAGCAGTACTTC.

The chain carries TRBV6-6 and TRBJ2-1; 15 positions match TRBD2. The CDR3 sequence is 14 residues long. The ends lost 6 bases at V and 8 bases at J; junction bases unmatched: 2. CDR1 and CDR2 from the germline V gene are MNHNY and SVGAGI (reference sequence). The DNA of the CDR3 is TGTGCCAGCAGCCGGACTAGCGGGAGGGATGAGCAGTTCTTC. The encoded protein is CASSRTSGRDEQFF.

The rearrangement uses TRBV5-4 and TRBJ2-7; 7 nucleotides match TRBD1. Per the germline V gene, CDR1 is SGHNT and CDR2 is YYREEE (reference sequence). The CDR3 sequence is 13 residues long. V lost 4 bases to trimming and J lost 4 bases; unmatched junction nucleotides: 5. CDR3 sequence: CASSPRQGYEQYF. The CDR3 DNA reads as TGTGCCAGCAGCCCGAGACAGGGATACGAGCAGTACTTC.

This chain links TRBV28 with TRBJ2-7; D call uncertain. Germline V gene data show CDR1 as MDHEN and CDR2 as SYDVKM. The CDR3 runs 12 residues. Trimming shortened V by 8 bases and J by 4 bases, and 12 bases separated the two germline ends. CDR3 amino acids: CASSISIYEQYF. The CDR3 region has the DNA TGTGCCAGCTCGATCAGTATTTACGAGCAGTACTTC. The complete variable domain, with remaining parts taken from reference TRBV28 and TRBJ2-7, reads DVKVTQSSRYLVKRTGEKVFLECVQDMDHENMFWYRQDPGLGLRLIYFSYDVKMKEKGDIPEGYSVSREKKERFSLILESASTNQTSMYLCASSISIYEQYFGPGTRLTVT.

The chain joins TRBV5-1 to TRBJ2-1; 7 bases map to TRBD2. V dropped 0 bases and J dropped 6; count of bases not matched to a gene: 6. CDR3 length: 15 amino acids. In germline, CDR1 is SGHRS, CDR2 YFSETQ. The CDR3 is CASSLGTSSINEQFF. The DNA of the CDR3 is TGCGCCAGCAGCTTGGGGACTAGTAGTATCAATGAGCAGTTCTTC.

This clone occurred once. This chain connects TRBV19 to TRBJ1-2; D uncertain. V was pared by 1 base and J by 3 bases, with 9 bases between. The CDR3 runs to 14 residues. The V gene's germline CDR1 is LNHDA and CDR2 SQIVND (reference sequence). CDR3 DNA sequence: TGTGCCAGTAGTATAGTACCGGGTGACTATGGCTACACCTTC. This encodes CASSIVPGDYGYTF.

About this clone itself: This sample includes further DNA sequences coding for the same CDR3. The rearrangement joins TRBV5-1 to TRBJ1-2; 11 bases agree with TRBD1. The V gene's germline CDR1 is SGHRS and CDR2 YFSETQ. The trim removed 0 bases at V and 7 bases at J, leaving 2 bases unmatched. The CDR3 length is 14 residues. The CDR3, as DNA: TGCGCCAGCAGCTTGGCCGGGACAGGGGGTGGCTACACCTTC. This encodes CASSLAGTGGGYTF.

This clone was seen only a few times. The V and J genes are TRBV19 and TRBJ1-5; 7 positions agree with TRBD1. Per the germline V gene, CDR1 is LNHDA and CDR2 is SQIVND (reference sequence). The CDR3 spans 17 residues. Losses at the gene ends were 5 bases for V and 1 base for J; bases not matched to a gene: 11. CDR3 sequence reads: CASSHRAGGFSNQPQHF. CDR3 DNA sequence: TGTGCCAGTAGTCACAGGGCAGGGGGATTCAGCAATCAGCCCCAGCATTTT.

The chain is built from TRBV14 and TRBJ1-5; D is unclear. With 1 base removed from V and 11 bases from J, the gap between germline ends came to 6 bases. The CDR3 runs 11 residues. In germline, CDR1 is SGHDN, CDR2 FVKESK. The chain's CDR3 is CASSQGRAQHF. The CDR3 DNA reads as TGTGCCAGCAGCCAAGGTAGGGCCCAGCATTTT.

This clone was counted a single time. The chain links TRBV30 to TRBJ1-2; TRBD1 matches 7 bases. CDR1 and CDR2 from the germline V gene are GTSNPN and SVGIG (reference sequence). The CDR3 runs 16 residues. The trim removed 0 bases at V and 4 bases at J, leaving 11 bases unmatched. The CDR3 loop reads CAWSVPRGRGGYGYTF. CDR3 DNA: TGTGCCTGGAGTGTACCCAGGGGGAGAGGAGGCTATGGCTACACCTTC. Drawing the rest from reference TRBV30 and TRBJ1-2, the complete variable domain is SQTIHQWPATLVQPVGSPLSLECTVEGTSNPNLYWYRQAAGRGLQLLFYSVGIGQISSEVPQNLSASRPQDRQFILSSKKLLLSDSGFYLCAWSVPRGRGGYGYTFGSGTRLTVV.

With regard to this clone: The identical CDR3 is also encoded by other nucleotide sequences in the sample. CDR3 nucleotides: TGCGCCAGCAGCTGGACTAGCGGGTACGAGCAGTACTTC. This sequence encodes CASSWTSGYEQYF. The chain joins TRBV5-1 to TRBJ2-7; TRBD2 aligns across 11 bases. The V and J ends lost 3 bases and 4 bases, in that order; junction bases with no gene match: 0. Germline CDR1 SGHRS, CDR2 YFSETQ. This CDR3 has 13 amino acids.

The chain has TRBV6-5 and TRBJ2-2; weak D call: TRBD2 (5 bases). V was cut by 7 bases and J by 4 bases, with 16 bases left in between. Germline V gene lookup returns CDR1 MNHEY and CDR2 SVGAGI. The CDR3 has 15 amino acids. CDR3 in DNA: TGTGCCAGCAACCCTAGCTTCGGCCCCACCGGGGAGCTGTTTTTT. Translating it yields CASNPSFGPTGELFF.

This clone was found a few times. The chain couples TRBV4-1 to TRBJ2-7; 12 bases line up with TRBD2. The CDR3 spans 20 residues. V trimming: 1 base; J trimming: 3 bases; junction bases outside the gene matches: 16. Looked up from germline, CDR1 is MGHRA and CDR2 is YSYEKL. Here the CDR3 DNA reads TGCGCCAGCAGCCAAGCGGCGGGGACGGGACTAGCGGGTTTAGGCTACGAGCAGTACTTC. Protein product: CASSQAAGTGLAGLGYEQYF.

Here the CDR3 DNA reads TGCGCCAGCAGCTCCGGAGGGGTCATGAACACTGAAGCTTTCTTT. Translated: CASSSGGVMNTEAFF. This sequence joins TRBV5-1 and TRBJ1-1; possible D gene TRBD1, 5 bases. Trimming removed 3 bases from V and 0 bases from J, with 12 bases in between. The CDR3 is made up of 15 amino acids. Germline CDR1 SGHRS, CDR2 YFSETQ.

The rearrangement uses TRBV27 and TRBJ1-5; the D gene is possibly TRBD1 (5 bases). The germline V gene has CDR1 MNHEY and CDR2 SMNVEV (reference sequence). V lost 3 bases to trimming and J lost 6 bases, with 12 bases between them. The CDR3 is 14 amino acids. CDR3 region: CASSFLGVGQPQHF. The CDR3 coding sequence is TGTGCCAGCAGTTTTTTGGGGGTTGGTCAGCCCCAGCATTTT.